This TCR beta chain was captured by sequencing in a study of T cell responses to AZD1222 COVID-19 vaccine. Regarding the study as a whole: Possibly, clonal diversity was underestimated; donors were largely white British and included more females. Reportedly, nearly half the spike-specific TCRs target unmutated variant regions. Baseline seropositivity characterized only a handful of AZD1222 recipients. Vaccine-related CD4 TCRs covered spike, predominating at 160-218 and 743-854.

Worth noting for this clone: Its matching antigen is unknown.

Libraries were prepared by immunoSEQ multiplex PCR; TCRdb keeps only in-frame clonotypes and omits some of them. The data hold more than 150,000 clones, with more than 75% observed a single time. Germline V gives CDR1 SGHTA, CDR2 FQGNSA. CDR3 length: 16 residues. Losses at the gene ends were 1 base for V and 4 bases for J; bases not matched to a gene: 3. Sequencing used peripheral blood, obtained 28 days after the second AZD1222 dose. This rearrangement joins TRBV7-2 to TRBJ2-1; 11 bases match TRBD2. The origin of this receptor is an adult who received the AZD1222 COVID-19 vaccine. The CDR3 DNA sequence: TGTGCCAGCAGCTTAGACGGGACTAGCGGATACAATGAGCAGTTCTTC. The encoded protein is CASSLDGTSGYNEQFF.